The 32 T cell receptor beta chains listed next were all sequenced from one sample in a study of blood T cell repertoires in COVID-19. Data came from immunoSEQ multiplex PCR; TCRdb stores just in-frame clones and leaves some out. The data show about 190,000 clones, 60% to 80% seen once. What was sequenced was peripheral blood. The receptor set was obtained from a man between 60 and 75 years old with active or convalescent COVID-19.

V usage is TRBV6-5 and J usage is TRBJ1-1, with D unresolved. The length of the CDR3 is 14 residues. From germline, CDR1 is MNHEY and CDR2 SVGAGI. The V end lost 6 bases, the J end lost 0 bases, and 11 bases lay between the germline ends. CDR3: CASRMFRMNTEAFF. CDR3 DNA sequence: TGTGCCAGCAGGATGTTCAGGATGAACACTGAAGCTTTCTTT.

V and J are TRBV28 and TRBJ1-4; TRBD1 agrees at 9 bases. This CDR3 contains 16 residues. Germline V gene sequence: CDR1 MDHEN, CDR2 SYDVKM. With 4 bases clipped from V and 8 bases from J, the junction kept 11 bases outside the gene matches. The CDR3, as DNA: TGTGCCAGCAGTTCCCCCTACACAGGGGGCTTAGAAAAACTGTTTTTT. Its translation is CASSSPYTGGLEKLFF.

Worth noting for this clone: Other DNA variants within this sample encode the same CDR3. The chain links TRBV18 to TRBJ2-7; 12 positions match TRBD1. Per the germline V gene, CDR1 is KGHSH and CDR2 is LQKENI. CDR3 size: 15 residues. V dropped 3 bases and J dropped 2; count of bases not matched to a gene: 2. CDR3 DNA: TGTGCCAGCTCACCCGGGACAGGGGGCACCTACGAGCAGTACTTC. Protein product: CASSPGTGGTYEQYF.

The chain uses TRBV7-9 and TRBJ2-1, with a tentative D call TRBD2 (5 bases). Looked up from germline, CDR1 is SEHNR and CDR2 is FQNEAQ (reference sequence). The CDR3 sequence is 12 residues long. V gave up 7 bases and J gave up 7 bases, with 11 bases separating them. CDR3 amino acids: CASISLANEQFF. The CDR3, as DNA: TGTGCCAGCATCTCCCTAGCAAATGAGCAGTTCTTC.

The rearrangement joins TRBV15 to TRBJ1-5; no definite D call. The CDR3 contains 15 residues. Trimming shortened V by 1 base and J by 3 bases, and 10 bases separated the two germline ends. The germline CDR1 and CDR2 sequences are LNHNV and YYDKDF (reference sequence). CDR3 residues: CATSRGGINNQPQHF. The CDR3 coding sequence is TGTGCCACCAGCAGAGGAGGGATAAACAATCAGCCCCAGCATTTT.

The V call is TRBV11-2, the J call TRBJ2-7; D is ambiguous. V shed 4 bases and J shed 7 bases, with 14 bases lying between them. From germline, CDR1 is SGHAT and CDR2 FQNNGV. This CDR3 contains 13 residues. The CDR3 nucleotides are TGTGCCAGCAGCTCCCCCAGATCATTAGAGCAGTACTTC. Its protein is CASSSPRSLEQYF.

This clone was counted a few times. V gene TRBV4-1 combines with J gene TRBJ2-1, with a possible D match to TRBD1 (6 bases). CDR1 is MGHRA and CDR2 is YSYEKL in the germline V gene. This CDR3 has 15 amino acids. V lost 3 bases, J lost 4 bases, and 13 bases lay in between. CDR3 amino acids: CASSQGPGQYNEQFF. CDR3 DNA: TGCGCCAGCAGCCAGGGGCCCGGACAGTACAATGAGCAGTTCTTC.

This rearrangement joins TRBV5-1 to TRBJ1-4, with 11 bases fitting TRBD1. Trimming removed 4 bases from V and 7 bases from J; junction bases left unmatched: 6. In germline, CDR1 is SGHRS, CDR2 YFSETQ. The CDR3 has 15 amino acids. The CDR3 reads CASSPRTGGVEKLFF. The CDR3 nucleotides read TGCGCCAGCAGCCCCAGGACAGGGGGCGTTGAAAAACTGTTTTTT.

J is TRBJ2-3 and V is TRBV25-1; 7 bases agree with TRBD2. V was pared by 4 bases and J by 5 bases, with 6 bases of the junction left unmatched. Germline assignment: CDR1 MGHDK and CDR2 SYGVNS. This CDR3 comprises 14 residues. CDR3: CASSAEGRGDTQYF. In DNA, the CDR3 is TGTGCCAGCAGTGCAGAAGGGAGGGGAGATACGCAGTATTTT.

CDR3 sequence reads: CASSFSLYSRNSPLHF. CDR3 sequence (DNA): TGTGCCAGCAGCTTTTCCCTTTACTCGAGGAATTCACCCCTCCACTTT. V is TRBV13 and J is TRBJ1-6; D gene unclear. V lost 3 bases and J 7 bases, leaving 16 bases between the germline ends. Germline V gene lookup returns CDR1 PRHDT and CDR2 FYEKMQ (reference sequence). The CDR3 length is 16 residues.

The chain couples TRBV6-2 or TRBV6-3 to TRBJ1-1; 7 bases agree with TRBD1. Germline values: CDR1 MNHEY, CDR2 SVGEGT. The CDR3 sequence is 15 residues long. After removal of 0 bases from V and 5 bases from J, the junction contained 6 bases not matched to a gene. This chain's CDR3 is CASSYSDRVATEAFF. CDR3 nucleotide sequence: TGTGCCAGCAGTTACTCTGACAGGGTTGCGACTGAAGCTTTCTTT.

The V call is TRBV12-5, the J call TRBJ1-2, with D possibly being TRBD1 (6 bases). Trimming took 7 bases from V and 4 from J, leaving 16 bases between them. Germline assignment: CDR1 LGHNT and CDR2 FRNRAP. This CDR3 comprises 14 residues. CDR3 sequence: CASVKDSLIYGYTF. CDR3 bases: TGTGCTAGTGTGAAGGACAGCCTGATCTATGGCTACACCTTC.

V usage is TRBV2 and J usage is TRBJ2-5, with unresolved D. CDR1 is SNHLY and CDR2 is FYNNEI in the germline V gene. There are 14 residues in the CDR3. With 5 bases removed from V and 5 bases from J, the gap between germline ends came to 15 bases. The CDR3 nucleotides read TGTGCCAGCAGTCAGACGAGGAGTGGGGAGACCCAGTACTTC. It codes for CASSQTRSGETQYF. The variable domain in full, with the rest retrieved from reference TRBV2 and TRBJ2-5, is EPEVTQTPSHQVTQMGQEVILRCVPISNHLYFYWYRQILGQKVEFLVSFYNNEISEKSEIFDDQFSVERPDGSNFTLKIRSTKLEDSAMYFCASSQTRSGETQYFGPGTRLLVL.

This clone has only a few counts. The gene calls are TRBV13 and TRBJ2-1; 7 bases align to TRBD2. V lost 4 bases, J lost 0 bases, and 9 bases stayed unmatched. The CDR3 totals 17 residues. Germline CDR1 and CDR2: PRHDT and FYEKMQ (reference sequence). The CDR3: CASSSTRGGSSYNEQFF. The DNA for the CDR3 is TGTGCCAGCAGCTCCACTAGGGGCGGGAGCTCCTACAATGAGCAGTTCTTC.

This chain joins TRBV5-1 and TRBJ1-6, with D unresolved. The CDR3 runs to 13 residues. The germline V gene encodes CDR1 SGHRS and CDR2 YFSETQ. Trimming cost V 4 bases and J 7 bases, with 9 bases left between them. CDR3 bases: TGCGCCAGCAGCCAGGAAATCAATTCACCCCTCCACTTT. Residues: CASSQEINSPLHF.

This clone was recorded a few times. This chain links TRBV7-9 with TRBJ2-7; tentatively, D is TRBD2 (7 bases). The CDR3 sequence is 15 residues long. Germline V gives CDR1 SEHNR, CDR2 FQNEAQ (reference sequence). Deletions cut 5 bases from V and 4 bases from J, with 18 bases between. The CDR3 is CASSKAGARPYEQYF. CDR3 bases: TGTGCCAGCAGCAAGGCGGGGGCTCGGCCTTACGAGCAGTACTTC.

In DNA, the CDR3 is TGTGCCAGCAGTTACGCAAGGGAGGACGGCTACACCTTC. It yields the protein CASSYAREDGYTF. The gene calls are TRBV6-5 and TRBJ1-2; unclear D gene. The CDR3 length is 13 residues. V dropped 2 bases and J dropped 8 bases, with 12 bases sitting between them. Germline V lookup: CDR1 MNHEY, CDR2 SVGAGI.

J is TRBJ1-5 and V is TRBV6-4; 10 nucleotides agree with TRBD1. V gave up 5 bases and J gave up 7 bases; unmatched junction bases: 8. Germline V gene sequence: CDR1 MRHNA, CDR2 SNTAGT. The CDR3 sequence is 15 residues long. The CDR3 nucleotides are TGTGCCAGCAGTTCGGCCGCGGGACAGGGGCAGCCCCAGCATTTT. Protein sequence: CASSSAAGQGQPQHF.

The genes are TRBV5-1 and TRBJ2-3, with 9 bases aligning to TRBD2. The V gene's germline CDR1 is SGHRS and CDR2 YFSETQ. J lost 6 bases, V lost 0 bases, and 5 bases had no gene match. There are 15 residues in the CDR3. CDR3 amino acids: CASSLGVAGVDTQYF. CDR3 sequence (DNA): TGCGCCAGCAGCTTGGGGGTAGCGGGAGTGGATACGCAGTATTTT.

This chain links TRBV29-1 with TRBJ2-5, with 9 bases fitting TRBD2. Germline V lookup: CDR1 SQVTM, CDR2 ANQGSEA. V was clipped by 0 bases and J by 1 base; unmatched bases: 3. The CDR3 sequence is 15 residues long. DNA for the CDR3: TGCAGCGTTGAAGATAGCGGGGGTCTCCAAGAGACCCAGTACTTC. Translating gives CSVEDSGGLQETQYF.

The chain has TRBV6-5 and TRBJ2-4; possibly TRBD1 for D (6 bases). This CDR3 is 13 amino acids long. Germline assignment: CDR1 MNHEY and CDR2 SVGAGI. The V gene lost 5 bases and the J gene lost 5 bases, with 10 bases spanning the gap. The CDR3 sequence: CASSPYRENIQYF. As DNA, the CDR3 is TGTGCCAGCAGTCCCTACAGGGAAAACATTCAGTACTTC.

The V gene is TRBV5-3, the J gene TRBJ2-1, with TRBD2 matching 10 bases. TRBV5-3 is given ORF status, its function remaining uncertain. V lost 7 bases, J lost 8 bases, and 6 bases stayed unmatched. The CDR3 spans 13 residues. Here the CDR3 reads CARGGGTSDEQFF. CDR3 nucleotides: TGTGCCAGAGGCGGAGGGACTAGCGATGAGCAGTTCTTC.

The V and J genes are TRBV29-1 and TRBJ2-7; weak D call: TRBD2 (5 bases). CDR1 is SQVTM, CDR2 ANQGSEA, per germline. V lost 2 bases, J lost 0 bases, and 17 bases lay in between. The CDR3 contains 16 residues. CDR3 DNA: TGCAGCGTTGAAAGGGCCACCGACTACCTCTCCTACGAGCAGTACTTC. Translation gives CSVERATDYLSYEQYF.

This clone has only one observation. The chain carries TRBV6-1 and TRBJ1-5; TRBD1 is a possible D gene (6 bases). The CDR3 length is 15 residues. V lost 2 bases, J lost 1 base, and 9 bases lay in between. Germline loops: CDR1 MNHNS, CDR2 SASEGT. CDR3 in amino acids: CASSEYRASNQPQHF. The CDR3, as DNA: TGTGCCAGCAGTGAATACAGGGCCAGCAATCAGCCCCAGCATTTT.

V and J are TRBV4-1 and TRBJ1-3; D is perhaps TRBD1 (5 bases). Trimming removed 0 bases from V and 0 bases from J, with 12 bases in between. The CDR3 runs to 17 residues. Germline V gives CDR1 MGHRA, CDR2 YSYEKL. This chain's CDR3 is CASSQESQGNSGNTIYF. CDR3 nucleotide sequence: TGCGCCAGCAGCCAAGAGTCCCAGGGCAACTCTGGAAACACCATATATTTT.

J is TRBJ2-3 and V is TRBV3-1 (or the pseudogene TRBV3-2), with D possibly TRBD2 on 7 matching bases. Germline CDR1 is LGHDT and CDR2 is YNNKEL (reference sequence). The V gene lost 5 bases and the J gene lost 5 bases, with 14 bases spanning the gap. The CDR3 contains 14 residues. The CDR3 loop is CASSSRGEGDTQYF. The CDR3 DNA follows: TGTGCCAGCAGCTCTAGGGGGGAGGGAGATACGCAGTATTTT.

J is TRBJ2-7 and V is TRBV3-1 (or the pseudogene TRBV3-2); possible D gene TRBD2, 6 bases. The germline V and J ends were trimmed by 4 bases and 6 bases, with 16 bases remaining between them. There are 14 residues in the CDR3. Germline loops: CDR1 LGHDT, CDR2 YNNKEL (reference sequence). CDR3 coding DNA: TGTGCCAGCAGCCCCCGGGCCCTGGAGGGCGAGCAGTACTTC. Translated: CASSPRALEGEQYF.

The gene calls are TRBV14 and TRBJ2-5, with TRBD1 as a possible D gene (6 bases). The CDR3 consists of 15 residues. Germline CDR1 is SGHDN and CDR2 is FVKESK. The V and J ends lost 4 bases and 2 bases respectively, with 14 bases between them. The CDR3 sequence: CASSPLGGFQETQYF. CDR3 DNA sequence: TGTGCCAGCAGCCCTTTAGGGGGTTTTCAAGAGACCCAGTACTTC.

In its sample, this clone was seen a few times. The CDR3 sequence: CASSQDRAGYGTEAFF. The CDR3 DNA follows: TGTGCCAGCAGCCAAGATAGGGCAGGGTATGGCACTGAAGCTTTCTTT. V usage is TRBV14 and J usage is TRBJ1-1, with D maybe TRBD1 (5 bases). Germline CDR1 is SGHDN and CDR2 is FVKESK. V was clipped by 0 bases and J by 4 bases, with 15 bases between them. CDR3 length: 16 amino acids.

The chain joins TRBV9 to TRBJ2-5; 7 nucleotides align to TRBD2. Looked up from germline, CDR1 is SGDLS and CDR2 is YYNGEE. The V segment lost 4 bases and the J segment 7 bases; nucleotides outside the gene matches: 7. The CDR3 extends over 13 amino acids. The CDR3 DNA follows: TGTGCCAGCAGCACTCTAGCGGAAGGGACCCAGTACTTC. Translation gives CASSTLAEGTQYF.

The chain has TRBV7-9 and TRBJ2-7; 10 bases match TRBD1. This CDR3 has 15 residues. Germline V lookup: CDR1 SEHNR, CDR2 FQNEAQ (reference sequence). Trimming took 5 bases from V and 0 from J; bases not matched to a gene: 4. CDR3 DNA sequence: TGTGCCAGCAGCCAGCGACAGGGGGCCTCCTACGAGCAGTACTTC. This translates into CASSQRQGASYEQYF.

The chain has TRBV19 and TRBJ1-5, with 9 positions matching TRBD1. This CDR3 is 20 amino acids long. CDR1 is LNHDA, CDR2 SQIVND, per germline (reference sequence). With V trimmed by 8 bases and J by 0 bases, 20 bases remained unmatched. The CDR3 loop reads CASDETGGAFYENSNQPQHF. The DNA of the CDR3 is TGTGCCAGTGACGAAACAGGGGGCGCTTTTTATGAGAATAGCAATCAGCCCCAGCATTTT.